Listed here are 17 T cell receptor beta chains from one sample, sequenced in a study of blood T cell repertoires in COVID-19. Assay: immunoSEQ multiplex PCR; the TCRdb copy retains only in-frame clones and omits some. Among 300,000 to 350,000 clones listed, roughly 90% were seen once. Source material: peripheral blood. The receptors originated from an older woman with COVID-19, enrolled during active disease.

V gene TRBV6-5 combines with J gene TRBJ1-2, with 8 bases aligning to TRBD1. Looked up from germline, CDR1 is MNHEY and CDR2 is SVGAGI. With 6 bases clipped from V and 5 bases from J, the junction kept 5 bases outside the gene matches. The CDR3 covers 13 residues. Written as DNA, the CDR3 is TGTGCCAGCAGGATCACAGGGGGTTATGGCTACACCTTC. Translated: CASRITGGYGYTF.

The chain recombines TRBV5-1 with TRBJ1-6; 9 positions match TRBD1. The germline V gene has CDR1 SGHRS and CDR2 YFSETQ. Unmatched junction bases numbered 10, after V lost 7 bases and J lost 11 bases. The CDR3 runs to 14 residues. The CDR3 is CASRSGTGYTPLHF. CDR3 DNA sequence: TGCGCCAGCCGCTCCGGGACAGGGTACACACCCCTCCACTTT. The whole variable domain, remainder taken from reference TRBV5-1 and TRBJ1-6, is KAGVTQTPRYLIKTRGQQVTLSCSPISGHRSVSWYQQTPGQGLQFLFEYFSETQRNKGNFPGRFSGRQFSNSRSEMNVSTLELGDSALYLCASRSGTGYTPLHFGNGTRLTVT.

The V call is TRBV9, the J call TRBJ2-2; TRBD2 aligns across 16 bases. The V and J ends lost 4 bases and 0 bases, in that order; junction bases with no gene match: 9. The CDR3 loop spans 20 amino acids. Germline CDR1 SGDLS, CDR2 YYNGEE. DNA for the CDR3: TGTGCCAGCAGCACCGCGGCGGGACTAGCGGGGGGGCCGAACACCGGGGAGCTGTTTTTT. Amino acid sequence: CASSTAAGLAGGPNTGELFF.

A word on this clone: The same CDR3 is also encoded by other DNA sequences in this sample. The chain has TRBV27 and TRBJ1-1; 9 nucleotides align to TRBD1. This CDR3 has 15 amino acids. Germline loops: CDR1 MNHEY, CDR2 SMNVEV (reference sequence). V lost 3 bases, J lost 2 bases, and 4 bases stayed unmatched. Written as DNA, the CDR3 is TGTGCCAGCAGTTTGGGACAGGGTGGAAACACTGAAGCTTTCTTT. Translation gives CASSLGQGGNTEAFF.

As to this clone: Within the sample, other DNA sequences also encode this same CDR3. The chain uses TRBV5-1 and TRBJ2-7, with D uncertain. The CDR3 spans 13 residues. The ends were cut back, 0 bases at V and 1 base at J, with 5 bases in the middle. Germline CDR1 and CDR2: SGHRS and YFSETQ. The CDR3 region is CASSLAGSYEQYF. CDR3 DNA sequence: TGCGCCAGCAGCTTGGCCGGGTCCTACGAGCAGTACTTC.

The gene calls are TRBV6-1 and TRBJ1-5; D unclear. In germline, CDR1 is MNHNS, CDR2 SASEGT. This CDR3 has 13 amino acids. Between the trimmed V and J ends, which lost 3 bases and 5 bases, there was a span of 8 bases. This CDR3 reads CASSDFSYQPQHF. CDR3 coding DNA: TGTGCCAGCAGTGATTTCAGTTATCAGCCCCAGCATTTT.

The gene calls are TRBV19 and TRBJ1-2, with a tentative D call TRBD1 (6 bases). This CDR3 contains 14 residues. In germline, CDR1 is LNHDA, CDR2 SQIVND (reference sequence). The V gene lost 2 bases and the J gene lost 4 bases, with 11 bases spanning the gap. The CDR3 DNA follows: TGTGCCAGTAGTATATACGCGGGGGCCTATGGCTACACCTTC. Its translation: CASSIYAGAYGYTF.

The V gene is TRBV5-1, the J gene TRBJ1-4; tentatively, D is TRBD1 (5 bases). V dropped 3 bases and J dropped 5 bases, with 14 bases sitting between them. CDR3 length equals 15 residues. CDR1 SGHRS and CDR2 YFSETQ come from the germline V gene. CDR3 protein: CASSSGGAPNEKLFF. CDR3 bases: TGCGCCAGCAGCTCAGGAGGGGCGCCGAATGAAAAACTGTTTTTT.

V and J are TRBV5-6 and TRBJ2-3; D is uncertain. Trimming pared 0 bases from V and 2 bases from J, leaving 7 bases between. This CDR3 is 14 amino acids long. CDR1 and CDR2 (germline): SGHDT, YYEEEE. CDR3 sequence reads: CASSLGGNTDTQYF. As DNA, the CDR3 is TGTGCCAGCAGCTTGGGAGGTAACACAGATACGCAGTATTTT.

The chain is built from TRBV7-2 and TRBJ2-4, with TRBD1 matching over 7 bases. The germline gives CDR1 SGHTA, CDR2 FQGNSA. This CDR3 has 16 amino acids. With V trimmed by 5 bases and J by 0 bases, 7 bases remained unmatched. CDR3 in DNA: TGTGCCAGCAGCCCTCGGACAGGACTAGCCAAAAACATTCAGTACTTC. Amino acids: CASSPRTGLAKNIQYF.

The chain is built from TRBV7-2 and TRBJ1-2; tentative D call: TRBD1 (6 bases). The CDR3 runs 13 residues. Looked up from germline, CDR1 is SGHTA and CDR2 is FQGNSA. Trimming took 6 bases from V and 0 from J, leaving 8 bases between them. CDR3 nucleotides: TGTGCCAGCAGTCCAGGGGCTAACTATGGCTACACCTTC. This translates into CASSPGANYGYTF.

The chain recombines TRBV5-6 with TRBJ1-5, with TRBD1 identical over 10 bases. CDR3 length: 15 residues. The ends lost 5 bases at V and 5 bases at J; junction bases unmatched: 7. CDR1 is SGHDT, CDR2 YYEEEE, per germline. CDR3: CASSRDRGEDQPQHF. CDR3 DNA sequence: TGTGCCAGCAGTCGGGACAGGGGTGAAGATCAGCCCCAGCATTTT.

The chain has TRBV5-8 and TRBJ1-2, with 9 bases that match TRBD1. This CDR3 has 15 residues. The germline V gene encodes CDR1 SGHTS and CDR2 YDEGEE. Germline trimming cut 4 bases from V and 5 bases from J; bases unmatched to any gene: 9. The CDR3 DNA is TGTGCCAGCAGCGTTGGACAGGGGAAGCGTTATGGCTACACCTTC. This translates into CASSVGQGKRYGYTF. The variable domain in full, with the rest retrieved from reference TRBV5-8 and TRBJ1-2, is EAGVTQSPTHLIKTRGQQATLRCSPISGHTSVYWYQQALGLGLQFLLWYDEGEERNRGNFPPRFSGRQFPNYSSELNVNALELEDSALYLCASSVGQGKRYGYTFGSGTRLTVV.

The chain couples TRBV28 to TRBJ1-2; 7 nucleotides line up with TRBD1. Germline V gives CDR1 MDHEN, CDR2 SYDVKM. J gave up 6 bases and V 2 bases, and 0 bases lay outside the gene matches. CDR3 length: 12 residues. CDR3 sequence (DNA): TGTGCCAGCAGTTTACAGGGGGATGGCTACACCTTC. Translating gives CASSLQGDGYTF.

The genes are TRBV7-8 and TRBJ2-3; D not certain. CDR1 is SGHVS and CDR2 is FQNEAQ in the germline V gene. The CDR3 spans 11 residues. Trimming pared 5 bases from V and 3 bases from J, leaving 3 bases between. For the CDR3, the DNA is TGTGCCAGCAGCCCGACAGATACGCAGTATTTT. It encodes CASSPTDTQYF.

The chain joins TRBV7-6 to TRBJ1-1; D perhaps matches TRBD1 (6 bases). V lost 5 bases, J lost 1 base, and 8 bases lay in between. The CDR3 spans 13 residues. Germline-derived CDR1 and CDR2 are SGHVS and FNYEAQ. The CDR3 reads CASSRGQNTEAFF. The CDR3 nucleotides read TGTGCCAGCAGCCGGGGACAGAACACTGAAGCTTTCTTT. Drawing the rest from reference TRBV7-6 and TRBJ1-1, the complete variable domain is GAGVSQSPRYKVTKRGQDVALRCDPISGHVSLYWYRQALGQGPEFLTYFNYEAQQDKSGLPNDRFSAERPEGSISTLTIQRTEQRDSAMYRCASSRGQNTEAFFGQGTRLTVV.

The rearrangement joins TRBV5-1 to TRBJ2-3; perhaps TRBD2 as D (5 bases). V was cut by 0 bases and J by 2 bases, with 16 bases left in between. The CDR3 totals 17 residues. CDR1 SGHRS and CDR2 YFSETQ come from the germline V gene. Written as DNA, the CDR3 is TGCGCCAGCAGCTTGGCCCGGACTTTCCCTCTCACAGATACGCAGTATTTT. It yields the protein CASSLARTFPLTDTQYF.